Presented here are 25 T cell receptor beta chains from one specimen sequenced in a study of control samples from healthy donors and cancer patients. TCRdb's table, derived via immunoSEQ multiplex PCR, lists solely in-frame clones and lacks some. Here the sample spans tens of thousands of clones, more than 65% being singletons. Sequencing used formalin-fixed, paraffin-embedded tissue. These receptors all come from a male donor with melanoma.

V usage is TRBV14 and J usage is TRBJ2-4; TRBD2 might be the D (6 bases). This CDR3 has 18 amino acids. Deletions cut 0 bases from V and 0 bases from J, with 15 bases between. Germline V gene sequence: CDR1 SGHDN, CDR2 FVKESK. The CDR3 sequence is CASSQEQAGTLAKNIQYF. The CDR3 bases are TGTGCCAGCAGCCAAGAACAGGCGGGGACTCTAGCCAAAAACATTCAGTACTTC.

There are a few counts of this clone. The chain links TRBV29-1 to TRBJ2-5, with D uncertain. Trimming took 4 bases from V and 4 from J, leaving 4 bases between them. There are 10 residues in the CDR3. CDR1 is SQVTM and CDR2 is ANQGSEA in the germline V gene. CDR3 in DNA: TGCAGCGTTGGTTTAGAGACCCAGTACTTC. Amino acid sequence: CSVGLETQYF.

The rearrangement uses TRBV5-6 and TRBJ2-3, with D hard to call. Trimming removed 1 base at V and 2 bases at J, with 8 bases between. The CDR3 is 14 residues long. Germline CDR1 is SGHDT and CDR2 is YYEEEE. CDR3 in amino acids: CASSLRRITDTQYF. The DNA for the CDR3 is TGTGCCAGCAGCTTGCGCAGGATCACAGATACGCAGTATTTT.

V and J are TRBV10-3 and TRBJ2-3, with 7 bases that match TRBD1. The ends lost 10 bases at V and 4 bases at J; junction bases unmatched: 11. Germline CDR1 ENHRY, CDR2 SYGVKD. The CDR3 loop spans 14 amino acids. The CDR3 loop is CASEKKGGSDTQYF. As DNA, the CDR3 is TGTGCCAGCGAAAAGAAAGGGGGCTCAGATACGCAGTATTTT.

The chain combines TRBV28 with TRBJ2-5; D possibly corresponds to TRBD1 (6 bases). Germline V CDR1 and CDR2: MDHEN, SYDVKM. V was cut by 5 bases and J by 1 base, with 11 bases left in between. CDR3 size: 14 residues. The DNA for the CDR3 is TGTGCCAGCAGTCTGGACAGCTCCCAAGAGACCCAGTACTTC. Translated, it gives CASSLDSSQETQYF.

This clone was observed a single time. V gene TRBV18 combines with J gene TRBJ2-5; 11 bases align to TRBD2. The CDR3 has 15 amino acids. J lost 2 bases, V lost 6 bases, and 5 bases had no gene match. Germline lookup yields CDR1 KGHSH and CDR2 LQKENI. Here the CDR3 DNA reads TGTGCCAGCTCGTTAGCGGGAGGGCTACAAGAGACCCAGTACTTC. Its translation is CASSLAGGLQETQYF.

The J gene is TRBJ2-1, the V gene TRBV11-3, with 13 bases that match TRBD2. With 1 base clipped from V and 3 bases from J, the junction kept 0 bases outside the gene matches. The V gene's germline CDR1 is SGHNT and CDR2 YENEEA. CDR3 length: 16 residues. The CDR3 loop reads CASSLGLAGGYNEQFF. CDR3 bases: TGTGCCAGCAGCTTAGGACTAGCGGGAGGCTACAATGAGCAGTTCTTC.

This chain links TRBV7-6 with TRBJ2-7; 10 nucleotides agree with TRBD2. J was trimmed by 7 bases and V by 1 base; bases with no gene match: 4. The germline CDR1 and CDR2 sequences are SGHVS and FNYEAQ. CDR3 length equals 14 residues. This CDR3 reads CASSLDLAGAEQYF. The DNA for the CDR3 is TGTGCCAGCAGCTTAGACCTAGCGGGAGCTGAGCAGTACTTC.

J is TRBJ2-3 and V is TRBV24-1; TRBD1 aligns across 8 bases. This CDR3 has 16 amino acids. Germline V gene sequence: CDR1 KGHDR, CDR2 SFDVKD. V trimming: 4 bases; J trimming: 1 base; junction bases outside the gene matches: 6. CDR3 sequence: CATSELGQAGTDTQYF. As DNA, the CDR3 is TGTGCCACCAGTGAGCTGGGACAGGCTGGCACAGATACGCAGTATTTT.

The chain uses TRBV4-1 and TRBJ2-1; 7 positions match TRBD1. The CDR3 has 15 residues. Per germline, CDR1 MGHRA and CDR2 YSYEKL. J lost 1 base, V lost 1 base, and 1 base had no gene match. The DNA for the CDR3 is TGCGCCAGCAGCCAAGGGGGACAGTCCTACAATGAGCAGTTCTTC. Protein sequence: CASSQGGQSYNEQFF.

The chain employs TRBV29-1 and TRBJ1-3; 9 nucleotides line up with TRBD1. Losses at the gene ends were 7 bases for V and 0 bases for J; bases not matched to a gene: 4. The CDR3 covers 14 residues. Germline-derived CDR1 and CDR2 are SQVTM and ANQGSEA. CDR3 DNA: TGCAGCGCGATGACAGGGGGCTCTGGAAACACCATATATTTT. It yields the protein CSAMTGGSGNTIYF.

This chain connects TRBV6-1 to TRBJ1-2; TRBD1 aligns across 9 bases. The CDR3 is 16 residues long. J lost 2 bases, V lost 1 base, and 5 bases had no gene match. Germline CDR1 and CDR2: MNHNS and SASEGT. Here the CDR3 DNA reads TGTGCCAGCAGTGAAGTGGTCGGGACAGGGAACTATGGCTACACCTTC. Amino acid sequence: CASSEVVGTGNYGYTF.

This clone was detected only a few times. The chain couples TRBV14 to TRBJ2-7; D not resolved. CDR1 is SGHDN and CDR2 is FVKESK in the germline V gene. The CDR3 is made up of 11 amino acids. V dropped 2 bases and J dropped 5 bases, with 4 bases sitting between them. The CDR3 protein is CASSQSHEQYF. In DNA, the CDR3 is TGTGCCAGCAGCCAAAGCCACGAGCAGTACTTC.

This clone is termed medium-sized. The chain has TRBV11-2 and TRBJ1-2; no reliable D call. The CDR3 is 13 amino acids. With 5 bases removed from V and 5 bases from J, the gap between germline ends came to 12 bases. Germline-derived CDR1 and CDR2 are SGHAT and FQNNGV. This CDR3 is CASSPNSPYGYTF. CDR3 sequence (DNA): TGTGCCAGCAGCCCGAATTCCCCATATGGCTACACCTTC. Based on the CDR3 plus reference TRBV11-2 and TRBJ1-2, the full variable domain is EAGVAQSPRYKIIEKRQSVAFWCNPISGHATLYWYQQILGQGPKLLIQFQNNGVVDDSQLPKDRFSAERLKGVDSTLKIQPAKLEDSAVYLCASSPNSPYGYTFGSGTRLTVV.

J is TRBJ2-3 and V is TRBV9; 8 bases agree with TRBD2. The CDR3 is 15 residues long. In germline, CDR1 is SGDLS, CDR2 YYNGEE. V gave up 0 bases and J gave up 4 bases; unmatched junction bases: 4. The CDR3 DNA follows: TGTGCCAGCAGCGTAGATGGGACTAGTTCAGATACGCAGTATTTT. Amino acid sequence: CASSVDGTSSDTQYF.

The V call is TRBV11-2, the J call TRBJ2-1, with D maybe TRBD2 (6 bases). The V gene lost 4 bases and the J gene lost 1 base, with 11 bases spanning the gap. Germline V gene lookup returns CDR1 SGHAT and CDR2 FQNNGV. This CDR3 has 15 amino acids. CDR3 nucleotides: TGTGCCAGCAGCTATGATCGGGGGTCCTACAATGAGCAGTTCTTC. Its protein product is CASSYDRGSYNEQFF.

This clone was observed a few times. CDR3 region: CASSQERLAVGGTQYF. DNA for the CDR3: TGTGCCAGCAGCCAAGAGCGTCTAGCCGTTGGGGGTACGCAGTATTTT. The chain employs TRBV3-1 (or the pseudogene TRBV3-2) and TRBJ2-3; the D gene could be TRBD1 or TRBD2 (5 bases each). Trimming stripped 0 bases from V and 8 bases from J, with 18 bases between. In germline, CDR1 is LGHDT, CDR2 YNNKEL (reference sequence). The CDR3 spans 16 residues.

This CDR3 is CASRWDRGHNEQFF. The CDR3 DNA reads TGTGCCAGCAGGTGGGACAGGGGGCATAATGAGCAGTTCTTC. The gene calls are TRBV27 and TRBJ2-1; TRBD1 matches at 12 bases. The CDR3 contains 14 residues. Trimming at V came to 6 bases and at J to 7 bases, leaving 4 bases not matched to a gene. Germline-derived CDR1 and CDR2 are MNHEY and SMNVEV (reference sequence).

CDR3 in amino acids: CASSTGHPATEAFF. The CDR3 DNA sequence: TGTGCCAGTAGTACAGGACACCCGGCCACTGAAGCTTTCTTT. The chain has TRBV19 and TRBJ1-1, with TRBD1 as a possible D gene (5 bases). The germline V gene encodes CDR1 LNHDA and CDR2 SQIVND (reference sequence). V lost 4 bases to trimming and J lost 4 bases, with 13 bases between them. The CDR3 totals 14 residues.

In this sample, this clone turned up a few times. Other DNA sequences in the sample encode the same CDR3. The chain recombines TRBV18 with TRBJ2-7; D is ambiguous. The CDR3 length is 12 residues. Germline lookup yields CDR1 KGHSH and CDR2 LQKENI. V lost 3 bases and J lost 0, with 3 bases in between. The CDR3 loop is CASSPSSYEQYF. Written as DNA, the CDR3 is TGTGCCAGCTCACCGTCCTCCTACGAGCAGTACTTC.

This rearrangement joins TRBV5-1 to TRBJ2-7, with 7 nucleotides matching TRBD2. Germline CDR1 reads SGHRS; CDR2 reads YFSETQ. The V and J ends lost 2 bases and 6 bases, in that order; junction bases with no gene match: 2. The CDR3 length is 12 residues. The CDR3 sequence: CASSFERGEQYF. DNA of the CDR3: TGCGCCAGCAGCTTTGAGCGGGGCGAGCAGTACTTC.

The rearrangement links TRBV4-1 to TRBJ1-3; D remains ambiguous. Germline CDR1 MGHRA, CDR2 YSYEKL. The CDR3 extends over 14 amino acids. The V end lost 6 bases, the J end lost 0 bases, and 9 bases lay between the germline ends. The DNA for the CDR3 is TGCGCCAGCAGATATACCGGCTCTGGAAACACCATATATTTT. Encoded protein: CASRYTGSGNTIYF.

The V call is TRBV5-1, the J call TRBJ2-2; unclear D gene. This CDR3 has 18 residues. V lost 0 bases to trimming and J lost 4 bases, with 19 bases between them. Per germline, CDR1 SGHRS and CDR2 YFSETQ. The CDR3 sequence is CASSLGYWQIGGTGELFF. CDR3 bases: TGCGCCAGCAGCTTGGGATATTGGCAGATAGGTGGCACCGGGGAGCTGTTTTTT.

The chain has TRBV23-1 and TRBJ2-2; TRBD2 might be the D (6 bases). TRBV23-1 has ORF status, its function being uncertain. V was shortened by 3 bases and J by 4 bases, with 12 bases between the two germline ends. This CDR3 comprises 15 residues. Written as DNA, the CDR3 is TGCGCCAGCAGTCATGGCGGGATTCCCACCGGGGAGCTGTTTTTT. This encodes CASSHGGIPTGELFF.

V usage is TRBV5-1 and J usage is TRBJ2-5; possible D gene TRBD2, 6 bases. V was pared by 4 bases and J by 5 bases, with 12 bases between. CDR1 SGHRS and CDR2 YFSETQ come from the germline V gene. The CDR3 loop spans 13 amino acids. CDR3 bases: TGCGCCAGCAGCCCCGCTAGCGCTGAGACCCAGTACTTC. Its translation: CASSPASAETQYF.